What follows are 7 T cell receptor beta chains derived from one specimen sequenced in a study of shared clonotypes between healthy human individuals. Produced via immunoSEQ multiplex PCR; TCRdb's table is partial and in-frame only. Altogether nearly 600,000 clones are present, 95% being singletons, with the ten largest covering 0.085% to 0.11%. The naive CD8 population came from CD45RO-negative cells selected for CCR7, without terminally differentiated effector memory CD45RA+ cells. Sequencing was done on a sample of naive CD8+ T cells sorted from blood. The receptors here all came from a woman aged 25 to 39 in good health.

The sample holds one count of this clone. The gene calls are TRBV7-8 and TRBJ2-5, with TRBD2 matching 10 bases. The germline gives CDR1 SGHVS, CDR2 FQNEAQ. The V segment lost 2 bases and the J segment 4 bases; nucleotides outside the gene matches: 4. CDR3 size: 15 residues. The CDR3, as DNA: TGTGCCAGCAGCTTACCCGAGCGGGAGGGAGAGACCCAGTACTTC. Translating gives CASSLPEREGETQYF.

This clone was seen a single time. Other nucleotide sequences from this sample produce the same CDR3. This chain connects TRBV9 to TRBJ2-7; TRBD2 agrees at 11 bases. CDR1 is SGDLS, CDR2 YYNGEE, per germline. The CDR3 totals 14 residues. J gave up 3 bases and V 4 bases, and 3 bases lay outside the gene matches. In nucleotides, the CDR3 is TGTGCCAGCAGCCCCGGACTAGCGGGCTACGAGCAGTACTTC. This gives the protein CASSPGLAGYEQYF. Complete variable domain (other parts from reference TRBV9 and TRBJ2-7): DSGVTQTPKHLITATGQRVTLRCSPRSGDLSVYWYQQSLDQGLQFLIQYYNGEERAKGNILERFSAQQFPDLHSELNLSSLELGDSALYFCASSPGLAGYEQYFGPGTRLTVT.

Worth noting for this clone: Other DNA variants within this sample encode the same CDR3. The chain couples TRBV28 to TRBJ2-7, with 10 bases that match TRBD1. This CDR3 comprises 14 residues. Germline CDR1 reads MDHEN; CDR2 reads SYDVKM. V gave up 6 bases and J gave up 3 bases; unmatched junction bases: 5. The CDR3 DNA sequence: TGTGCCAGCAGCTCAGGACAGGGGGGCTACGAGCAGTACTTC. Translated, it gives CASSSGQGGYEQYF. Combining the CDR3 with reference TRBV28 and TRBJ2-7 gives the whole variable domain DVKVTQSSRYLVKRTGEKVFLECVQDMDHENMFWYRQDPGLGLRLIYFSYDVKMKEKGDIPEGYSVSREKKERFSLILESASTNQTSMYLCASSSGQGGYEQYFGPGTRLTVT.

This chain joins TRBV6-5 and TRBJ1-2, with D perhaps matching TRBD1 (5 bases). The CDR3 runs 14 residues. Trimming stripped 2 bases from V and 6 bases from J, with 13 bases between. CDR1 is MNHEY, CDR2 SVGAGI, per germline. CDR3 residues: CASSYDQGTDGYTF. The CDR3 nucleotides read TGTGCCAGCAGTTACGATCAGGGAACTGATGGCTACACCTTC.

The chain employs TRBV14 and TRBJ2-3; 11 bases agree with TRBD2. Losses at the gene ends were 4 bases for V and 1 base for J; bases not matched to a gene: 4. The CDR3 contains 16 residues. Per germline, CDR1 SGHDN and CDR2 FVKESK. The CDR3 nucleotides read TGTGCCAGCAGCCCCAAACTAGCGGGGGGCACAGATACGCAGTATTTT. Translating gives CASSPKLAGGTDTQYF. The full variable domain, rest sourced from reference TRBV14 and TRBJ2-3, is EAGVTQFPSHSVIEKGQTVTLRCDPISGHDNLYWYRRVMGKEIKFLLHFVKESKQDESGMPNNRFLAERTGGTYSTLKVQPAELEDSGVYFCASSPKLAGGTDTQYFGPGTRLTVL.

The chain recombines TRBV19 with TRBJ2-1; tentative D call: TRBD2 (5 bases). CDR3 length: 15 residues. Deletions cut 4 bases from V and 3 bases from J, with 13 bases between. Germline V gives CDR1 LNHDA, CDR2 SQIVND (reference sequence). The CDR3 DNA reads as TGTGCCAGTAGTACACAACCAGAGGGCTACAATGAGCAGTTCTTC. The encoded protein is CASSTQPEGYNEQFF.

This clone has just one count. V gene TRBV6-5 combines with J gene TRBJ1-5, with D uncertain. The CDR3 is made up of 14 amino acids. Trimming left V 3 bases short and J 4 bases short, with 10 bases between. The V gene's germline CDR1 is MNHEY and CDR2 SVGAGI. CDR3 protein: CASSYALLNQPQHF. DNA of the CDR3: TGTGCCAGCAGTTATGCCCTGTTGAATCAGCCCCAGCATTTT.